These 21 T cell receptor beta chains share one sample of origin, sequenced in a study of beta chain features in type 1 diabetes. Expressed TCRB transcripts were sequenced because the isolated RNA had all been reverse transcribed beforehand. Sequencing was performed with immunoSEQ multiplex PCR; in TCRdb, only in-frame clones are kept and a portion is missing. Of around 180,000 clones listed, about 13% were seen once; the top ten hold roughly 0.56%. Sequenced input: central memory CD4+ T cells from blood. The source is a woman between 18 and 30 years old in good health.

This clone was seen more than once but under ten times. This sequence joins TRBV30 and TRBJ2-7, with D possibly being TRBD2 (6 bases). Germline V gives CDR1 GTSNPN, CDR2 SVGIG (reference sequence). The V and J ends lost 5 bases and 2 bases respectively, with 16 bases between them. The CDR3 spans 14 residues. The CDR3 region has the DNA TGTGCCTGGGCTAAGCGGGCCCCGGCCTACGAGCAGTACTTC. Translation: CAWAKRAPAYEQYF.

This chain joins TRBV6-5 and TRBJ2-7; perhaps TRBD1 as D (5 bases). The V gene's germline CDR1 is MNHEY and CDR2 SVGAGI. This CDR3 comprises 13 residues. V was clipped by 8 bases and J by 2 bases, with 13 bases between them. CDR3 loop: CASGRENTYEQYF. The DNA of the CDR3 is TGTGCCAGCGGCAGGGAAAACACCTACGAGCAGTACTTC.

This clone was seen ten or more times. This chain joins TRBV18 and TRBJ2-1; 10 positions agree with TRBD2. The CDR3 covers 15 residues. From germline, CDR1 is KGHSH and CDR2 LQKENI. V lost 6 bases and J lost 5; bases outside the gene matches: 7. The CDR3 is CASSRAGGFNNEQFF. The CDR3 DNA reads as TGTGCCAGCTCTCGAGCGGGAGGGTTTAACAATGAGCAGTTCTTC.

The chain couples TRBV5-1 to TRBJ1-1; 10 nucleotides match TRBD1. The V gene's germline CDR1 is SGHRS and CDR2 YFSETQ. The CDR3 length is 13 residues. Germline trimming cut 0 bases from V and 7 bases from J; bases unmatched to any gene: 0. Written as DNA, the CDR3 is TGCGCCAGCAGCTTGGGGACAGGGGGTGAAGCTTTCTTT. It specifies CASSLGTGGEAFF.

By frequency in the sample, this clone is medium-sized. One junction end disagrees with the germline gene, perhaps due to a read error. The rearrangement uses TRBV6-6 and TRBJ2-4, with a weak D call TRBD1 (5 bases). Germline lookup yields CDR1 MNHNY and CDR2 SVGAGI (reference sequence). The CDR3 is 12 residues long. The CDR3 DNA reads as TGTGCCAGCAGTTACCCCAGGGAAGGGTTGAACTTC. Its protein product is CASSYPREGLNF.

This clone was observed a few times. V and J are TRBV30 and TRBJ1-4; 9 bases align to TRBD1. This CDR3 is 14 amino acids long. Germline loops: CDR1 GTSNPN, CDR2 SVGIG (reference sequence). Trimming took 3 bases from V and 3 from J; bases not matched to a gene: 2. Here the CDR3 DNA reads TGTGCCTGGAGCCGACAGGGGGCTAATGAAAAACTGTTTTTT. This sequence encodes CAWSRQGANEKLFF.

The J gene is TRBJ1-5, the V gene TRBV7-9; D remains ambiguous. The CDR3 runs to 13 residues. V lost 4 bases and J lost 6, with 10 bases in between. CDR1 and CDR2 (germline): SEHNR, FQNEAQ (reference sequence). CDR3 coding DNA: TGTGCCAGCAGCTCCCAGGTCGGTCAGCCCCAGCATTTT. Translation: CASSSQVGQPQHF.

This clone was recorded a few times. The CDR3 DNA reads as TGTGCCAGCAGCGTAGTTCACGGGAGGGCCAATGAGCAGTTCTTC. Its translation is CASSVVHGRANEQFF. The chain combines TRBV9 with TRBJ2-1, with TRBD2 matching over 8 bases. The germline gives CDR1 SGDLS, CDR2 YYNGEE. This CDR3 has 15 amino acids. The junction had 5 bases not matched to a gene; V was cut back by 0 bases and J by 6 bases. The whole variable domain, remainder taken from reference TRBV9 and TRBJ2-1, is DSGVTQTPKHLITATGQRVTLRCSPRSGDLSVYWYQQSLDQGLQFLIQYYNGEERAKGNILERFSAQQFPDLHSELNLSSLELGDSALYFCASSVVHGRANEQFFGPGTRLTVL.

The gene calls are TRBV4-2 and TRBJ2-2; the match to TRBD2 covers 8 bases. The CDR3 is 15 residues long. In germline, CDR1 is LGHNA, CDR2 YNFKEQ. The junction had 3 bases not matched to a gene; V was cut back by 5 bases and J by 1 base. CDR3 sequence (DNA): TGTGCCAGCAGCTCACTAGCGGAGAACACCGGGGAGCTGTTTTTT. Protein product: CASSSLAENTGELFF.

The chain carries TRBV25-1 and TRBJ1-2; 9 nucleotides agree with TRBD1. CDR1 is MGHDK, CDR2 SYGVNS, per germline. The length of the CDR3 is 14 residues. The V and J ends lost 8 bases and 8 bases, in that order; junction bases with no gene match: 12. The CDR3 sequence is CASAPDRGLLGYTF. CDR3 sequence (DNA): TGTGCCAGCGCCCCGGACAGGGGCTTACTAGGCTACACCTTC.

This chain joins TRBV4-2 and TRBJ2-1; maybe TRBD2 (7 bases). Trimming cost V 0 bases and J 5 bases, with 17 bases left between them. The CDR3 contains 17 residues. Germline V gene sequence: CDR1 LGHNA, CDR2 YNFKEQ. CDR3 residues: CASSQDRGGRSHNEQFF. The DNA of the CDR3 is TGTGCCAGCAGCCAAGACAGGGGCGGGAGATCCCACAATGAGCAGTTCTTC.

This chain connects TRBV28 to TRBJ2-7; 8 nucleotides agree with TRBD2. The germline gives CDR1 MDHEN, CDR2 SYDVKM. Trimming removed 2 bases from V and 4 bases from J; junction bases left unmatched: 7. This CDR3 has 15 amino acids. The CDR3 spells CASSLGGTSGYEQYF. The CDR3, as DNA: TGTGCCAGCAGTTTAGGTGGGACTAGTGGTTACGAGCAGTACTTC.

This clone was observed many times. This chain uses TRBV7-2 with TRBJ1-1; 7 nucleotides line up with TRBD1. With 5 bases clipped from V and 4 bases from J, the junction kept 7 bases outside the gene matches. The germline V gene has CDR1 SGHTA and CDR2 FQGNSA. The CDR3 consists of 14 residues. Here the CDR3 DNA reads TGTGCCAGCAGCCTACTACAGGGGCTCACTGAAGCTTTCTTT. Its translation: CASSLLQGLTEAFF.

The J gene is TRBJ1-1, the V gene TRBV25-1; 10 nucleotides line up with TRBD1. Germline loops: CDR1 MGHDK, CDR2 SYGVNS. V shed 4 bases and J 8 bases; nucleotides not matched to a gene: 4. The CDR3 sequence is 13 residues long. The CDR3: CASSVPGQGEAFF. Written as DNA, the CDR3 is TGTGCCAGCAGTGTACCGGGACAGGGGGAAGCTTTCTTT.

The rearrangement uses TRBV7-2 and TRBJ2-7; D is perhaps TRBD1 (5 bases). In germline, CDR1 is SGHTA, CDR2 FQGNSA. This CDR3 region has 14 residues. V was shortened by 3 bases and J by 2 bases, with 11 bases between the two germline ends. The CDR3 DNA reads TGTGCCAGCAGCTTGTACCAGGGCCCCTACGAGCAGTACTTC. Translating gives CASSLYQGPYEQYF.

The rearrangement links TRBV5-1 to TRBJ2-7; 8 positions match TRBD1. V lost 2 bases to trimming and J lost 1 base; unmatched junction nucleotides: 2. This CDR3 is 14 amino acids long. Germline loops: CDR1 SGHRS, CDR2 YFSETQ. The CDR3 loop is CASSFRQGSYEQYF. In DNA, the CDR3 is TGCGCCAGCAGCTTCCGACAGGGGTCCTACGAGCAGTACTTC.

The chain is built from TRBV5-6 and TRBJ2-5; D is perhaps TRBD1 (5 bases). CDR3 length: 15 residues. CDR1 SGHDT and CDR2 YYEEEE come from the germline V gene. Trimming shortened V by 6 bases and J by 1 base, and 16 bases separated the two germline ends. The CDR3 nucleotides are TGTGCCAGCACCCCAGGGAAGTCGGTCCAAGAGACCCAGTACTTC. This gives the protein CASTPGKSVQETQYF.

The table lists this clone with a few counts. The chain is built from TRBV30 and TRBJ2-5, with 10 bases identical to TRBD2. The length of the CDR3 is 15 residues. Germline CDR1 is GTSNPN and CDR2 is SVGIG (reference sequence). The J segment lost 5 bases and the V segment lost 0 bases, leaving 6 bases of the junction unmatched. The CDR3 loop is CAWSVLAGAGETQYF. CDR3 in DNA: TGTGCCTGGAGTGTGCTAGCGGGAGCTGGGGAGACCCAGTACTTC.

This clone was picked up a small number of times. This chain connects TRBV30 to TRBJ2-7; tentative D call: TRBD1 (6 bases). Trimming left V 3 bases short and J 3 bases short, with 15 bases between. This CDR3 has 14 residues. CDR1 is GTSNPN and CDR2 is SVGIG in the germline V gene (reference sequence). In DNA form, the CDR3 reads TGTGCCTGGAGACCCGGCGCACAGGGCTACGAGCAGTACTTC. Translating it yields CAWRPGAQGYEQYF.

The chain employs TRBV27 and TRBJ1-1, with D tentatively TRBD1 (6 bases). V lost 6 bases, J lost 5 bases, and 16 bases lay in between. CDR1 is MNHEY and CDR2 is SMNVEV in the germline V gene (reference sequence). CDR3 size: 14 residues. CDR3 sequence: CASRNWGGWTEAFF. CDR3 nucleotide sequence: TGTGCCAGCAGGAATTGGGGGGGCTGGACTGAAGCTTTCTTT.

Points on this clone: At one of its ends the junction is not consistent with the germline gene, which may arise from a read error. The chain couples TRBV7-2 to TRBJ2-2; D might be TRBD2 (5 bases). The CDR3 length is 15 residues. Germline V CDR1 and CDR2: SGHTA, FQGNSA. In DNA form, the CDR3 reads TGCGCCAGCAGCCAAGATATGGGCGGGTTTAGGGAGCTGTTTTTT. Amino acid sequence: CASSQDMGGFRELFF.